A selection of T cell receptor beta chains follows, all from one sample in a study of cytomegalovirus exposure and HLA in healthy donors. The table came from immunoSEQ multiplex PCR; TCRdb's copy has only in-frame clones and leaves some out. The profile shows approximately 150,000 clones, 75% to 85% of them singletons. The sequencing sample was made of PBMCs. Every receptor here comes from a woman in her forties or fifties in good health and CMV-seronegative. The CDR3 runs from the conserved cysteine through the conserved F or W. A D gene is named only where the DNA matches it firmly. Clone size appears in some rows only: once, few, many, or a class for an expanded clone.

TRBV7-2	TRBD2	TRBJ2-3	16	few	CASSSSSGRAPDTQYF	TGTGCCAGCAGCTCAAGTAGCGGGAGGGCCCCAGATACGCAGTATTTT
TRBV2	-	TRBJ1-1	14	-	CASSEAGMRTEAFF	TGTGCCAGCAGTGAGGCAGGGATGAGGACTGAAGCTTTCTTT
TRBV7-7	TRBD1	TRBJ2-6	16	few	CASRPTGGEGANVLTF	TGTGCCAGCAGACCGACAGGGGGCGAAGGGGCCAACGTCCTGACTTTC
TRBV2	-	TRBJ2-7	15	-	CASSERSGQTSEQYF	TGTGCCAGCAGTGAAAGATCCGGACAGACAAGCGAGCAGTACTTC
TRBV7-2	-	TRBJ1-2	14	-	CASSPPGIGNGYTF	TGTGCCAGCAGCCCCCCGGGAATCGGGAATGGCTACACCTTC
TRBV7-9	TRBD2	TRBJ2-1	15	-	CASSLAGTSGSQQFF	TGTGCCAGCAGCTTAGCAGGGACTAGCGGCTCCCAGCAGTTCTTC
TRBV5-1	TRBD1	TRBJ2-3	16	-	CASSATGTGVPDTQYF	TGCGCCAGCAGCGCCACTGGGACAGGGGTCCCAGATACGCAGTATTTT
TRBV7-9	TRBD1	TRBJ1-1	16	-	CASSSWGTGRMSEAFF	TGTGCCAGCAGCTCGTGGGGGACAGGGAGGATGAGTGAAGCTTTCTTT
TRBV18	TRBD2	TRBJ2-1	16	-	CASSPTSGGDYNEQFF	TGTGCCAGCTCACCAACTAGCGGGGGGGATTACAATGAGCAGTTCTTC
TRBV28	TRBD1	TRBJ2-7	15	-	CASSSRTGLVYEQYF	TGTGCCAGCAGTTCCCGGACAGGGCTTGTTTACGAGCAGTACTTC
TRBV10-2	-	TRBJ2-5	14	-	CASRDRRWQETQYF	TGCGCCAGCAGAGACAGGAGGTGGCAAGAGACCCAGTACTTC
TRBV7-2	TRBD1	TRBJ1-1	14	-	CASSAGQGITEAFF	TGTGCCAGCAGCGCGGGACAGGGAATCACTGAAGCTTTCTTT
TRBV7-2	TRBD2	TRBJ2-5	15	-	CASSSGTSGGETQYF	TGTGCCAGCAGCAGCGGGACTAGCGGGGGGGAGACCCAGTACTTC
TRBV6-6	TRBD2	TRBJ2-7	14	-	CASSYSGTSGQQYF	TGTGCCAGCAGTTACTCCGGGACTAGCGGGCAGCAGTACTTC
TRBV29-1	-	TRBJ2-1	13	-	CSEKQVWSNEQFF	TGCAGCGAAAAACAGGTTTGGAGCAATGAGCAGTTCTTC
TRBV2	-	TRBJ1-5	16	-	CASSERAGDSNQPQHF	TGTGCCAGCAGTGAAAGGGCAGGGGATAGCAATCAGCCCCAGCATTTT
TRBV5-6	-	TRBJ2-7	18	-	CASSLGGMRDRVTYEQYF	TGTGCCAGCAGCTTGGGGGGGATGCGGGACAGAGTAACCTACGAGCAGTACTTC
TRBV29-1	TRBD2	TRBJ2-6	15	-	CSVEQREAGANVLTF	TGCAGCGTTGAGCAGCGGGAGGCTGGGGCCAACGTCCTGACTTTC